This TCR beta chain was recorded in a study of T cell responses to AZD1222 COVID-19 vaccine. This CDR3 is built from 14 residues. Germline CDR1 reads SGDLS; CDR2 reads YYNGEE. V lost 5 bases and J 2 bases, leaving 11 bases between the germline ends. The data were produced by immunoSEQ multiplex PCR, yet TCRdb's version contains in-frame clones alone and is incomplete. Of about 55,000 clones listed, more than 70% are singletons. About this clone itself: Antigen specificity is unknown.

Notes on the study in general: Reportedly, nearly half of unique spike TCRs recognized epitopes outside B.1.351/B.1.1.7 mutations. When two AZD1222 doses had been given, Spike-specific TCR breadth and depth rose. Females made up more of the donors, who were largely white British, and clonal diversity may have come out too low.

V usage is TRBV9 and J usage is TRBJ1-5; a weak D match, TRBD1 (5 bases). Specimen: peripheral blood, collected on day 0 of AZD1222 vaccination. This clonotype was obtained from an adult in good health. The CDR3 nucleotides read TGTGCCAGCAGTGCAGACAGTCGCAATCAGCCCCAGCATTTT. It is translated as CASSADSRNQPQHF.